The 25 T cell receptor beta chains presented below share a single source sample, sequenced in a study of T cell repertoires in cytomegalovirus infection. TCRdb itself ran the reads through MiXCR, one entry per CDR3 protein. The sample yields fewer than 250,000 distinct CDR3 sequences, approximately 22% seen once. The sample was CD8+ T cells from PBMCs. These receptors all come from a human donor in good health (CMV status not recorded). Some clones in this sample may be carry-over from other donors' samples.

There are many counts of this clonotype. CDR3 region: CASSLALQDKSGNTIYF. The DNA for the CDR3 is TGTGCCAGCAGCTTAGCACTACAGGATAAATCTGGAAACACCATATATTTT. The chain recombines TRBV7-2 with TRBJ1-3, with D possibly being TRBD1 (5 bases). Germline loops: CDR1 SGHTA, CDR2 FQGNSA. Trimming removed 0 bases at V and 1 base at J, with 13 bases between. The CDR3 spans 17 residues.

The V and J genes are TRBV7-4 and TRBJ2-5, with D tentatively TRBD1 (6 bases). V lost 4 bases and J lost 2, with 20 bases in between. CDR1 and CDR2 from the germline V gene are SGHVT and SQSDAQ. The CDR3 spans 17 residues. The CDR3 spells CASSSQGPSYFQETQYF. The CDR3 nucleotides read TGTGCCAGCAGCTCTCAGGGGCCCTCCTACTTTCAAGAGACCCAGTACTTC.

V is TRBV29-1 and J is TRBJ2-3, with 16 bases aligning to TRBD2. V was clipped by 6 bases and J by 2 bases; unmatched bases: 8. The germline V gene has CDR1 SQVTM and CDR2 ANQGSEA. The CDR3 extends over 17 amino acids. CDR3 sequence reads: CSVAGTSGGDYTDTQYF. The CDR3 region has the DNA TGCAGCGTGGCCGGGACTAGCGGGGGGGACTACACAGATACGCAGTATTTT.

This chain connects TRBV29-1 to TRBJ1-1; 7 nucleotides line up with TRBD1. After removal of 0 bases from V and 6 bases from J, the junction contained 1 base not matched to a gene. Germline lookup yields CDR1 SQVTM and CDR2 ANQGSEA. The CDR3 consists of 12 residues. Here the CDR3 reads CSVEEGTAEAFF. Written as DNA, the CDR3 is TGCAGCGTTGAAGAGGGGACAGCTGAAGCTTTCTTT.

The chain couples TRBV9 to TRBJ2-7; no definite D call. The germline CDR1 and CDR2 sequences are SGDLS and YYNGEE. The ends were cut back, 0 bases at V and 5 bases at J, with 12 bases in the middle. The CDR3 sequence is 14 residues long. CDR3 protein: CASSVGRTVDEQYF. The CDR3 DNA sequence: TGTGCCAGCAGCGTAGGAAGAACAGTGGACGAGCAGTACTTC.

In this sample, this clonotype turned up many times. This CDR3 reads CASSPADGEDTQYF. In nucleotides, the CDR3 is TGTGCCAGCAGCCCGGCGGATGGGGAAGATACGCAGTATTTT. The chain employs TRBV7-6 and TRBJ2-3, with D unclear. There are 14 residues in the CDR3. V gave up 5 bases and J gave up 5 bases, with 14 bases separating them. Germline V gene sequence: CDR1 SGHVS, CDR2 FNYEAQ.

This clonotype appeared many times. The chain is built from TRBV5-6 and TRBJ2-3, with no clear D. Trimming took 2 bases from V and 4 from J, leaving 20 bases between them. CDR1 and CDR2 from the germline V gene are SGHDT and YYEEEE. The CDR3 spans 17 residues. The CDR3 DNA sequence: TGTGCCAGCAGCTTAGCAGCGACCTCGGCTCTAGCAGATACGCAGTATTTT. As protein: CASSLAATSALADTQYF.

The V gene is TRBV27, the J gene TRBJ2-1, with TRBD2 matching 11 bases. The V gene's germline CDR1 is MNHEY and CDR2 SMNVEV (reference sequence). V lost 4 bases, J lost 9 bases, and 2 bases stayed unmatched. The CDR3 spans 13 residues. CDR3 DNA sequence: TGTGCCAGCAGTTGGCTAGCGGGGGGTGAGCAGTTCTTC. This gives the protein CASSWLAGGEQFF.

In this sample, this clonotype turned up a few times. The rearrangement joins TRBV6-4 to TRBJ2-3; D gene uncertain. The length of the CDR3 is 14 residues. Looked up from germline, CDR1 is MRHNA and CDR2 is SNTAGT. Trimming stripped 0 bases from V and 4 bases from J, with 8 bases between. CDR3 coding DNA: TGTGCCAGCAGTGACTCACCACAACCAGATACGCAGTATTTT. Amino acid sequence: CASSDSPQPDTQYF.

In this sample, this clonotype turned up a few times. V and J are TRBV4-1 and TRBJ2-7, with 9 positions matching TRBD2. CDR3 length: 16 residues. The ends lost 0 bases at V and 3 bases at J; junction bases unmatched: 6. Per the germline V gene, CDR1 is MGHRA and CDR2 is YSYEKL. CDR3: CASSQEFLAGIYEQYF. CDR3 nucleotide sequence: TGCGCCAGCAGCCAAGAATTCCTAGCGGGGATCTACGAGCAGTACTTC.

The chain has TRBV19 and TRBJ1-5; D call uncertain. Germline V CDR1 and CDR2: LNHDA, SQIVND (reference sequence). The CDR3 has 14 residues. CDR3 residues: CVTTWSNSNQPQHF. The DNA of the CDR3 is TGTGTCACGACATGGAGTAATAGCAATCAGCCCCAGCATTTT.

This clonotype occurred a few times. CDR3 nucleotide sequence: TGTGCCAGCAGTGCCCTAAGTTACAATCAGCCCCAGCATTTT. Amino acid sequence: CASSALSYNQPQHF. The chain couples TRBV25-1 to TRBJ1-5; D not resolved. The germline V gene encodes CDR1 MGHDK and CDR2 SYGVNS. V lost 4 bases and J 3 bases, leaving 10 bases between the germline ends. This CDR3 contains 14 residues.

This clonotype was counted a few times. This chain connects TRBV7-3 to TRBJ2-1; 7 bases are shared with TRBD1. This CDR3 has 16 residues. CDR1 and CDR2 (germline): SGHTA, FQGTGA. V lost 0 bases, J lost 3 bases, and 5 bases stayed unmatched. The CDR3 DNA is TGTGCCAGCAGCTTAACGTTAGGGGGCTACTACAATGAGCAGTTCTTC. It translates to CASSLTLGGYYNEQFF.

The V gene is TRBV7-3, the J gene TRBJ2-1, with D tentatively TRBD2 (7 bases). The CDR3 contains 17 residues. V was pared by 5 bases and J by 8 bases, with 25 bases between. CDR1 and CDR2 (germline): SGHTA, FQGTGA. Here the CDR3 reads CASSAPWFEGGADEQFF. The CDR3 DNA sequence: TGTGCCAGCAGCGCGCCGTGGTTCGAGGGGGGGGCCGATGAGCAGTTCTTC.

This clonotype has a count of ten or more. The chain carries TRBV7-9 and TRBJ1-2; no definite D call. Germline V gives CDR1 SEHNR, CDR2 FQNEAQ (reference sequence). Trimming stripped 1 base from V and 8 bases from J, with 8 bases between. The CDR3 spans 12 residues. Here the CDR3 reads CASSLGGGGYTF. The CDR3 DNA reads as TGTGCCAGCAGCTTAGGGGGTGGCGGCTACACCTTC.

This clonotype was observed at least ten times. The rearrangement uses TRBV11-1 and TRBJ1-6, with D unresolved. The CDR3 contains 14 residues. The V gene's germline CDR1 is SGHAT and CDR2 FQDESV (reference sequence). Trimming removed 7 bases from V and 7 bases from J, with 14 bases in between. The CDR3 is CASTTLPENSPLHF. The CDR3 DNA sequence: TGTGCCAGCACCACTTTACCTGAGAATTCACCCCTCCACTTT.

Only a few counts were recorded for this clonotype. The chain joins TRBV12-3 or TRBV12-4 to TRBJ1-1, with D perhaps matching TRBD1 (6 bases). V was clipped by 3 bases and J by 4 bases, with 9 bases between them. The CDR3 has 13 residues. The CDR3 sequence: CASSFVGGTEAFF. CDR3 DNA: TGTGCCAGCAGTTTTGTAGGGGGCACTGAAGCTTTCTTT.

This chain uses TRBV2 with TRBJ2-7; weak D call: TRBD1 (6 bases). The CDR3 is 14 residues long. Germline CDR1 reads SNHLY; CDR2 reads FYNNEI. Between the trimmed V and J ends, which lost 3 bases and 0 bases, there was a span of 9 bases. CDR3 bases: TGTGCCAGCAGTGAGGACAGCTTCTCCTACGAGCAGTACTTC. It translates to CASSEDSFSYEQYF.

There are a few counts of this clonotype. The chain recombines TRBV5-5 with TRBJ2-3, with D possibly being TRBD1 (6 bases). Between the trimmed V and J ends, which lost 4 bases and 4 bases, there was a span of 16 bases. This CDR3 is built from 15 residues. Germline V gene data show CDR1 as SGHKS and CDR2 as YYEKEE (reference sequence). The CDR3 DNA sequence: TGTGCCAGCAGCCCACAGGGAAATGTCGCAGATACGCAGTATTTT. It codes for CASSPQGNVADTQYF.

This clonotype came up a few times. This sequence joins TRBV27 and TRBJ2-3; 8 nucleotides line up with TRBD2. Looked up from germline, CDR1 is MNHEY and CDR2 is SMNVEV (reference sequence). The CDR3 contains 14 residues. Trimming removed 2 bases from V and 8 bases from J; junction bases left unmatched: 6. CDR3 in DNA: TGTGCCAGCAGTTTAATAGCGGGGAGTCCTACGCAGTATTTT. Its translation: CASSLIAGSPTQYF.

This clonotype was seen only a few times. The chain joins TRBV6-5 to TRBJ1-4, with D maybe TRBD1 (5 bases). V was shortened by 2 bases and J by 0 bases, with 13 bases between the two germline ends. The CDR3 runs to 17 residues. Germline CDR1 is MNHEY and CDR2 is SVGAGI. CDR3 in amino acids: CASSYGTGPSTNEKLFF. As DNA, the CDR3 is TGTGCCAGCAGTTACGGGACCGGACCCTCAACTAATGAAAAACTGTTTTTT.

This clonotype was recorded a few times. The gene calls are TRBV7-9 and TRBJ1-1; a weak D match, TRBD1 (6 bases). Germline values: CDR1 SEHNR, CDR2 FQNEAQ (reference sequence). Trimming left V 1 base short and J 5 bases short, with 14 bases between. The CDR3 loop spans 15 amino acids. The CDR3 here is CASSLEVAGATEAFF. CDR3 in DNA: TGTGCCAGCAGCTTAGAGGTGGCAGGGGCGACTGAAGCTTTCTTT.

The chain employs TRBV28 and TRBJ1-5, with TRBD1 as a possible D gene (5 bases). The germline V gene has CDR1 MDHEN and CDR2 SYDVKM. The V and J ends lost 6 bases and 0 bases respectively, with 21 bases between them. CDR3 length: 18 residues. The CDR3 coding sequence is TGTGCCAGCAGGGGGGAGTCAGGAGATTTTTATAGCAATCAGCCCCAGCATTTT. This sequence encodes CASRGESGDFYSNQPQHF. Combining the CDR3 with reference TRBV28 and TRBJ1-5 gives the whole variable domain DVKVTQSSRYLVKRTGEKVFLECVQDMDHENMFWYRQDPGLGLRLIYFSYDVKMKEKGDIPEGYSVSREKKERFSLILESASTNQTSMYLCASRGESGDFYSNQPQHFGDGTRLSIL.

This chain joins TRBV19 and TRBJ2-5, with D possibly being TRBD1 (6 bases). CDR1 and CDR2 from the germline V gene are LNHDA and SQIVND (reference sequence). V was pared by 3 bases and J by 2 bases, with 10 bases between. The CDR3 contains 14 residues. The CDR3 spells CASSIQGTQETQYF. In DNA, the CDR3 is TGTGCCAGTAGTATTCAGGGGACGCAAGAGACCCAGTACTTC.

Ten or more counts support this clonotype. The chain has TRBV5-8 and TRBJ1-2, with TRBD1 matching over 12 bases. Trimming cost V 3 bases and J 7 bases; bases outside gene matches: 4. Germline values: CDR1 SGHTS, CDR2 YDEGEE. This CDR3 is 14 amino acids long. The CDR3 protein is CASSYGTGGTGYTF. In nucleotides, the CDR3 is TGTGCCAGCAGCTACGGGACAGGGGGCACTGGCTACACCTTC.